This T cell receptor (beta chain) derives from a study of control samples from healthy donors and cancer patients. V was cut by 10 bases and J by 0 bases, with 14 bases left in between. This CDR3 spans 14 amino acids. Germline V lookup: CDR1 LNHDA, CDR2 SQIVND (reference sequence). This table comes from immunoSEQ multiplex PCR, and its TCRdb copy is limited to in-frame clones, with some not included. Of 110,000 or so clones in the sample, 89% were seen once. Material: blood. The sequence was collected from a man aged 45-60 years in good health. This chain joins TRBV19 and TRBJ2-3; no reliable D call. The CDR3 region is CATLDLTSTDTQYF. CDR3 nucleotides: TGTGCCACCCTGGACCTTACTAGCACAGATACGCAGTATTTT.